The clone carrying this TCR beta chain showed up many times. The antigen remains undetermined. TCRdb re-derived calls from the reads in MiXCR, one entry per CDR3 protein. The sample carries 250,000 to 300,000 distinct CDR3 sequences, around 25% recorded once. Per germline, CDR1 SGHTA and CDR2 FQGNSA. This CDR3 is built from 15 residues. Trimming took 1 base from V and 7 from J, leaving 14 bases between them. The sample originates from a study of T cell repertoires in cytomegalovirus infection. Study in general: CMV infection and matching HLA type were both indicated by public TCR beta signatures. Whole-study results and caveats: Totalled public TCR beta family frequency picked out people who carried CMV plus the relevant HLA.

This chain links TRBV7-2 with TRBJ2-1; D gene ambiguous. This clonotype was obtained from a human donor in good health (CMV status not recorded). Some clones in this sample may be carry-over from other donors' samples. Material for sequencing was PBMCs. CDR3 bases: TGTGCCAGCAGCTTAGAGGCTCTACTGAGTAATGAGCAGTTCTTC. Residues: CASSLEALLSNEQFF. Variable domain in full (rest from reference TRBV7-2 and TRBJ2-1): GAGVSQSPSNKVTEKGKDVELRCDPISGHTALYWYRQSLGQGLEFLIYFQGNSAPDKSGLPSDRFSAERTGGSVSTLTIQRTQQEDSAVYLCASSLEALLSNEQFFGPGTRLTVL.